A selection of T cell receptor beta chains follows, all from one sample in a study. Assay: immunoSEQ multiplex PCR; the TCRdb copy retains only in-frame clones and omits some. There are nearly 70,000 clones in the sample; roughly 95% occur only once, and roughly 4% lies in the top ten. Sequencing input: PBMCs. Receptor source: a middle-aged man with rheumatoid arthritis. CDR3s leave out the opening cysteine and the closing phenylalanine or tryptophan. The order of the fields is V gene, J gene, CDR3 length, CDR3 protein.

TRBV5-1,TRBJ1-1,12,ASSSQGAYTEAF
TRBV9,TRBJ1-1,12,ASSGGRGGTEAF
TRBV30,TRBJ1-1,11,AWSGRRETEAF
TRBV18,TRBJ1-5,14,ASSPQGTGGNQPQH
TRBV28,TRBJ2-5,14,ASSFSPVPPQETQY
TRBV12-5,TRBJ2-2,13,ASGPPTGEVGELF
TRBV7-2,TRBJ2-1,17,ASSPTTFLPGYNYNEQF
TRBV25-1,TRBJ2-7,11,ASSEVRGHEQY
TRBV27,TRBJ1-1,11,ASSLTGNTEAF
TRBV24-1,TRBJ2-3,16,ATSSASGRAPSTDTQY
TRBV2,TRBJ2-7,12,ASQRTGEGSEQY
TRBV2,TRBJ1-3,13,ASRTGTFSGNTIY
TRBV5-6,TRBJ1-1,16,ASSVQGARGFTNTEAF
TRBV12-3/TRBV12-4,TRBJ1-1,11,ASSLTGDTEAF
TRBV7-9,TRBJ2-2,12,ASSQDSNTGELF
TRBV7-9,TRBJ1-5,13,ASSLGRQGNQPQH
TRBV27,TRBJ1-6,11,ASSSSYNSPLH
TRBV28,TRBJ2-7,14,ASSLASGTVSYEQY
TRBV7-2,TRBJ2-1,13,ASSLGGREVNEQF
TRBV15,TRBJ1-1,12,ATSLKSGNTEAF
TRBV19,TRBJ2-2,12,ASSRDRDTGELF
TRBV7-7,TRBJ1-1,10,ASSSTGGRAF
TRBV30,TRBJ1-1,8,ASTGTEAF
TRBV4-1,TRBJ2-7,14,ASSQDPPGSSYEQY
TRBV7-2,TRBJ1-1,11,ASSFSGQGGAF
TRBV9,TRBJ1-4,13,ASSVGQVANEKLF
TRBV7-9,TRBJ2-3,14,ASSLPQGVSTDTQY
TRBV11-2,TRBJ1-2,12,ASRNAAGQEGYT
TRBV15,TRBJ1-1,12,ATSRVQANTEAF
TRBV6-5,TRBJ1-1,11,ATSYRGGTEAF
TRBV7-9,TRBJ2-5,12,ASRPGGFQETQY
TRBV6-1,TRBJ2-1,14,ASSENPLGSYNEQF
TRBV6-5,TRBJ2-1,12,ASTTNRGRVEQF
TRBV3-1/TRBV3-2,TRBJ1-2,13,ASSQETEAWYGYT
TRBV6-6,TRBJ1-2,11,ASSQTGNYGYT
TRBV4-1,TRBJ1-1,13,ASSQRGSGYTEAF
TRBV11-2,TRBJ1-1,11,ASSLDLMTGAF
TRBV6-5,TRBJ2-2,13,ASRLGTASTGELF
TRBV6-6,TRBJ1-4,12,ASSYSASGLTLS
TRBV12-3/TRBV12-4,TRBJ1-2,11,ASSWAPGYGYT
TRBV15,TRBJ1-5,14,ATSRETGVNNQPQH
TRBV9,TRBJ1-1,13,ASSATTGVNTEAF
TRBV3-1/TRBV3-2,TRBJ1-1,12,ASSQAAGTTEAF
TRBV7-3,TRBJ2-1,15,ASSPWIDSGKTYEQF
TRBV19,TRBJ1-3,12,ASSTESSGNTIY
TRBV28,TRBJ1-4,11,ASSFSDREKLF
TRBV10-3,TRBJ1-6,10,AISESSSPLH
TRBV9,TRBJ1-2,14,ASSPPTGQGNYGYT
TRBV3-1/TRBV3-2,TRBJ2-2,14,ASSQGRGGNTGELF
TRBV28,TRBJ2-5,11,ASRWAGQETQY
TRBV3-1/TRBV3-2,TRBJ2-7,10,ASSLGQFEQY
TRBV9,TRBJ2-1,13,ASSVQKGPYNEQF
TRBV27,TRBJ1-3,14,ASRGQGAPSGNTIY
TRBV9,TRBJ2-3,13,ASSAGQGSTDTQY
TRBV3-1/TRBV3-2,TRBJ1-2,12,ASSPGHGPYGYT
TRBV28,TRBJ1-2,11,ASSVGTVYGYT
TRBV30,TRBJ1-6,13,AWRKDREYNSPLH
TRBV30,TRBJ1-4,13,AWSQDRRLNEKLF
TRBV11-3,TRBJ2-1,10,ASSREYNEQF
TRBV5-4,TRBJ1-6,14,ASSLAPGQGNSPLH